This TCR beta chain was profiled in a study of post-analysis software for immune sequencing data. The study, taken as a whole, reports: There were five or six TRBV segments more frequent in patients than controls, and TRBV5-6, TRBV5-1 and TRBV20-1 were among them.

For this clonotype: Its antigen remains unknown.

Each TCR beta cDNA library carried unique molecular identifiers. MiXCR, run by TCRdb on the PCR reads, gives a single entry per CDR3 protein. Of 750,000 to 950,000 distinct CDR3 sequences in the sample, roughly 50% are singletons; the top ten hold 4% to 5.5%. The germline V gene encodes CDR1 LGHDT and CDR2 YNNKEL (reference sequence). The CDR3 is 12 amino acids. The V and J ends lost 2 bases and 9 bases respectively, with 10 bases between them. The TCR sequence derives from a girl between 10 and 17 years old with multiple sclerosis. The V and J genes are TRBV3-1 and TRBJ1-2; D is undetermined. Sequences were obtained from blood. In DNA form, the CDR3 reads TGTGCCAGCAGCCAACTCGGGGATAGCTACACCTTC. Protein: CASSQLGDSYTF.